Below, 5 T cell receptor beta chains from the same sample are listed, as sequenced in a study of neurological immune-mediated disorders. TCRdb re-called the 5' RACE reads through MiXCR, storing one row per CDR3 protein. The sample lists about 59,000 distinct CDR3 sequences, under 4.5% seen once, with around 3.3% in the top ten. Sequencing input: PBMCs. The receptors originated from a woman aged 30 to 39 with multiple sclerosis.

This clonotype was detected ten times or more. The rearrangement joins TRBV10-3 to TRBJ1-1; D might be TRBD1 (6 bases). This CDR3 is built from 11 residues. Germline-derived CDR1 and CDR2 are ENHRY and SYGVKD. The V and J ends lost 4 bases and 11 bases respectively, with 11 bases between them. The CDR3 protein is CAISGAGAAFF. The CDR3 DNA reads TGTGCCATCAGTGGCGCGGGGGCGGCTTTCTTT.

The V and J genes are TRBV29-1 and TRBJ1-1; TRBD1 agrees at 7 bases. V trimming: 6 bases; J trimming: 7 bases; junction bases outside the gene matches: 14. CDR3 length equals 14 residues. The germline V gene has CDR1 SQVTM and CDR2 ANQGSEA. The CDR3 spells CSVLRGQGVSEAFF. The CDR3 DNA reads TGCAGCGTCCTCCGGGGGCAGGGGGTGAGTGAAGCTTTCTTT. Full variable domain (missing parts from reference TRBV29-1 and TRBJ1-1): SAVISQKPSRDICQRGTSLTIQCQVDSQVTMMFWYRQQPGQSLTLIATANQGSEATYESGFVIDKFPISRPNLTFSTLTVSNMSPEDSSIYLCSVLRGQGVSEAFFGQGTRLTVV.

The chain links TRBV11-2 to TRBJ1-1; 7 nucleotides line up with TRBD1. With 5 bases clipped from V and 1 base from J, the junction kept 4 bases outside the gene matches. This CDR3 contains 14 residues. Per the germline V gene, CDR1 is SGHAT and CDR2 is FQNNGV. This chain's CDR3 is CASSRGQENTEAFF. The DNA of the CDR3 is TGTGCCAGCAGCCGAGGACAGGAGAACACTGAAGCTTTCTTT.

This clonotype was detected ten times or more. The gene calls are TRBV5-5 and TRBJ2-5; TRBD1 matches 7 bases. The CDR3 contains 14 residues. V lost 1 base to trimming and J lost 5 bases; unmatched junction nucleotides: 5. CDR1 and CDR2 (germline): SGHKS, YYEKEE (reference sequence). The CDR3 nucleotides read TGTGCCAGCAGCTTGCAAGGGGGCGGGGAGACCCAGTACTTC. Amino acids: CASSLQGGGETQYF.

This chain connects TRBV7-2 to TRBJ2-2, with D tentatively TRBD2 (5 bases). Germline assignment: CDR1 SGHTA and CDR2 FQGNSA. V lost 0 bases to trimming and J lost 4 bases, with 6 bases between them. The CDR3 covers 14 residues. The CDR3 loop reads CASSLAEATGELFF. CDR3 sequence (DNA): TGTGCCAGCAGCTTAGCGGAGGCCACCGGGGAGCTGTTTTTT. The full variable domain, its missing parts supplied by reference TRBV7-2 and TRBJ2-2, is GAGVSQSPSNKVTEKGKDVELRCDPISGHTALYWYRQSLGQGLEFLIYFQGNSAPDKSGLPSDRFSAERTGGSVSTLTIQRTQQEDSAVYLCASSLAEATGELFFGEGSRLTVL.